The clone carrying this T cell receptor (beta chain) was counted many times. Its antigen is currently unknown. 5'RACE with 10-nucleotide random UMIs produced the cDNA. TCRdb analysed the 5' RACE reads with MiXCR anew, one entry per CDR3 protein. The sample comprises 84,000 or so distinct CDR3 sequences, approximately 10% of which are singletons, and about 1.8% rests with the top ten. Unsorted libraries were prepared from 2 million PBMCs held at -80 C. The record originates from a study of neurological immune-mediated disorders. Study results and limitations: HTLV-1-associated myelopathy had the most TCR clonal expansion, and multiple sclerosis had the least, less than healthy controls.

CDR3 size: 14 residues. CDR1 KGHDR and CDR2 SFDVKD come from the germline V gene. V was pared by 0 bases and J by 1 base, with 5 bases between. The sequence derives from a man in his forties in good health. The gene calls are TRBV24-1 and TRBJ1-1, with D unresolved. The sample consisted of PBMCs. The CDR3 sequence is CATSDLTGNTEAFF. The CDR3 DNA reads TGTGCCACCAGTGATTTGACGGGGAACACTGAAGCTTTCTTT.